One sample yielded the 26 T cell receptor beta chains listed below, sequenced in a study of shared clonotypes between healthy human individuals. TCRdb keeps only in-frame clones here, not all; method: immunoSEQ multiplex PCR. The table includes around 2.1 million clones, approximately 96% detected once. The sample was naive CD4+ T cells sorted from blood. The subset denotes: CD45RA+ positively selected. All receptors derive from a man between 18 and 35 years old in good health.

The chain employs TRBV28 and TRBJ1-5; a weak D match, TRBD1 (5 bases). The germline V gene has CDR1 MDHEN and CDR2 SYDVKM. Trimming took 11 bases from V and 7 from J, leaving 15 bases between them. This CDR3 has 12 residues. The CDR3 coding sequence is TGTGCCGCGGGGGGAAGGAGGCAGCCCCAGCATTTT. Protein sequence: CAAGGRRQPQHF.

This clone has only a few counts. The chain couples TRBV6-1 to TRBJ1-5, with unresolved D. The CDR3 runs to 12 residues. Germline lookup yields CDR1 MNHNS and CDR2 SASEGT. V lost 8 bases to trimming and J lost 5 bases, with 10 bases between them. CDR3 DNA: TGTGCCAGCGGACGTTTCGATCAGCCCCAGCATTTT. Protein product: CASGRFDQPQHF.

This clone was seen once. The chain combines TRBV10-3 with TRBJ1-4; 9 bases are a match to TRBD1. The trim removed 4 bases at V and 7 bases at J, leaving 4 bases unmatched. The length of the CDR3 is 14 residues. Germline CDR1 and CDR2: ENHRY and SYGVKD. The CDR3 reads CAISVGTGSEKLFF. CDR3 DNA sequence: TGTGCCATCAGTGTCGGGACAGGGAGTGAAAAACTGTTTTTT.

V gene TRBV5-4 combines with J gene TRBJ2-3; 8 bases line up with TRBD1. Germline V gene data show CDR1 as SGHNT and CDR2 as YYREEE (reference sequence). The CDR3 has 14 amino acids. Unmatched junction bases numbered 3, after V lost 5 bases and J lost 1 base. CDR3 protein: CASRADRGTDTQYF. CDR3 nucleotides: TGTGCCAGCAGGGCGGACAGGGGCACAGATACGCAGTATTTT.

The chain links TRBV5-6 to TRBJ1-2, with D possibly being TRBD1 (5 bases). Looked up from germline, CDR1 is SGHDT and CDR2 is YYEEEE. V lost 0 bases and J 0 bases, leaving 12 bases between the germline ends. This CDR3 spans 16 amino acids. The DNA for the CDR3 is TGTGCCAGCAGCTTGGGTACGGGACTAGCTAACTATGGCTACACCTTC. Translated, it gives CASSLGTGLANYGYTF.

The rearrangement links TRBV10-1 to TRBJ1-1, with 10 bases identical to TRBD1. The CDR3 contains 14 residues. Germline-derived CDR1 and CDR2 are WNHNN and SYGVQD (reference sequence). V lost 4 bases, J lost 3 bases, and 2 bases stayed unmatched. The CDR3 DNA follows: TGCGCCAGCAGTGCCGGGACAGGGGACACTGAAGCTTTCTTT. Its protein product is CASSAGTGDTEAFF.

The V and J genes are TRBV12-5 and TRBJ2-1; D unresolved. V dropped 4 bases and J dropped 0 bases, with 10 bases sitting between them. The germline V gene has CDR1 LGHNT and CDR2 FRNRAP. The CDR3 consists of 15 residues. The DNA for the CDR3 is TGTGCTAGTGGTTCCGCAGCCAGCTCCTACAATGAGCAGTTCTTC. Amino acids: CASGSAASSYNEQFF.

The chain uses TRBV30 and TRBJ2-1, with a weak D call TRBD1 (5 bases). V was trimmed by 1 base and J by 8 bases, leaving 9 bases between them. CDR3 length equals 12 residues. Germline V gene lookup returns CDR1 GTSNPN and CDR2 SVGIG (reference sequence). The CDR3: CAWSARQYEQFF. The CDR3 DNA reads TGTGCCTGGAGTGCACGACAGTATGAGCAGTTCTTC.

The chain recombines TRBV25-1 with TRBJ2-5; possibly TRBD1 for D (5 bases). The CDR3 is 15 residues long. Germline V gives CDR1 MGHDK, CDR2 SYGVNS. V lost 1 base to trimming and J lost 5 bases, with 14 bases between them. Written as DNA, the CDR3 is TGTGCCAGCAGTGAATCATCCAGGTGGGGCGAGACCCAGTACTTC. Protein sequence: CASSESSRWGETQYF.

The chain combines TRBV2 with TRBJ2-3; D is unclear. The germline V gene has CDR1 SNHLY and CDR2 FYNNEI. This CDR3 comprises 13 residues. V lost 6 bases and J lost 0, with 7 bases in between. CDR3 sequence: CASSLLSTDTQYF. As DNA, the CDR3 is TGTGCCAGCAGCCTTCTTAGCACAGATACGCAGTATTTT.

V and J are TRBV11-1 and TRBJ2-3; no firm D call. The CDR3 is made up of 15 amino acids. CDR1 is SGHAT and CDR2 is FQDESV in the germline V gene (reference sequence). V was pared by 1 base and J by 3 bases, with 11 bases between. The CDR3 loop is CASSLDPTTTDTQYF. CDR3 nucleotides: TGTGCCAGCAGCTTAGATCCCACGACGACAGATACGCAGTATTTT.

This chain links TRBV18 with TRBJ2-7; D not resolved. The germline V gene encodes CDR1 KGHSH and CDR2 LQKENI. This CDR3 has 16 residues. V shed 0 bases and J shed 5 bases, with 17 bases lying between them. CDR3 nucleotide sequence: TGTGCCAGCTCACCACCGAAAATGAAGAGGTCCCACGAGCAGTACTTC. It yields the protein CASSPPKMKRSHEQYF.

V gene TRBV5-6 combines with J gene TRBJ2-3, with 8 bases identical to TRBD2. This CDR3 has 12 residues. V lost 4 bases to trimming and J lost 7 bases; unmatched junction nucleotides: 2. From germline, CDR1 is SGHDT and CDR2 YYEEEE. The DNA for the CDR3 is TGTGCCAGCAGCCCGGGGGGGAATACGCAGTATTTT. As protein: CASSPGGNTQYF.

V is TRBV30 and J is TRBJ2-1, with a weak D call TRBD1 (6 bases). Germline V gene sequence: CDR1 GTSNPN, CDR2 SVGIG (reference sequence). Trimming took off 5 bases at V and 5 bases at J, with 16 bases between the two ends. The CDR3 consists of 14 residues. The CDR3 loop reads CAWRNRESDNEQFF. Written as DNA, the CDR3 is TGTGCCTGGCGTAACAGGGAATCGGACAATGAGCAGTTCTTC.

This clone was found a few times. The sample contains more than one DNA sequence encoding this CDR3. V usage is TRBV6-5 and J usage is TRBJ1-1; D gene ambiguous. Trimming removed 2 bases at V and 1 base at J, with 5 bases between. Germline-derived CDR1 and CDR2 are MNHEY and SVGAGI. This CDR3 spans 13 amino acids. CDR3 sequence (DNA): TGTGCCAGCAGTTACCAGGCGAACACTGAAGCTTTCTTT. Encoded protein: CASSYQANTEAFF.

The chain employs TRBV2 and TRBJ2-3, with 9 positions matching TRBD1. The ends lost 7 bases at V and 2 bases at J; junction bases unmatched: 7. Germline assignment: CDR1 SNHLY and CDR2 FYNNEI. This CDR3 is 15 amino acids long. The DNA for the CDR3 is TGTGCCAGCAACACAGGGGGCCTAAACACAGATACGCAGTATTTT. It translates to CASNTGGLNTDTQYF.

CDR3 bases: TGTGCCAGCACTACTAGTTTTTCGCTGACCACGGAGCAGTTCTTC. This sequence encodes CASTTSFSLTTEQFF. The genes are TRBV25-1 and TRBJ2-1; tentative D call: TRBD2 (5 bases). Trimming took off 7 bases at V and 10 bases at J, with 23 bases between the two ends. CDR3 length: 15 amino acids. CDR1 MGHDK and CDR2 SYGVNS come from the germline V gene.

V gene TRBV30 combines with J gene TRBJ1-5, with 7 positions matching TRBD1. The CDR3 runs to 13 residues. V gave up 3 bases and J gave up 7 bases; unmatched junction bases: 6. The germline gives CDR1 GTSNPN, CDR2 SVGIG (reference sequence). The CDR3 spells CAWREGAGQPQHF. CDR3 sequence (DNA): TGTGCCTGGAGGGAGGGGGCAGGACAGCCCCAGCATTTT.

J is TRBJ1-2 and V is TRBV28; 9 nucleotides align to TRBD1. The junction had 11 bases not matched to a gene; V was cut back by 10 bases and J by 5 bases. Germline-derived CDR1 and CDR2 are MDHEN and SYDVKM. CDR3 length equals 14 residues. CDR3 nucleotides: TGTGCCACCCAGGGACAGGGACTTAAGTATGGCTACACCTTC. Translated: CATQGQGLKYGYTF.

A word on this clone: Other DNA sequences in the sample encode the same CDR3. The chain joins TRBV5-1 to TRBJ1-1; D possibly corresponds to TRBD1 (5 bases). Germline CDR1 reads SGHRS; CDR2 reads YFSETQ. V was trimmed by 5 bases and J by 4 bases, leaving 12 bases between them. The CDR3 runs 13 residues. CDR3 sequence (DNA): TGCGCCAGCAGTGGCGCCGGGGGCACTGAAGCTTTCTTT. Protein: CASSGAGGTEAFF.

Remarks on this clone: Other DNA sequences in the same sample also yield this CDR3. The chain employs TRBV5-6 and TRBJ2-7; TRBD1 agrees at 7 bases. V shed 0 bases, J shed 3 bases, and the junction held 3 bases outside the gene matches. The CDR3 extends over 14 amino acids. CDR1 SGHDT and CDR2 YYEEEE come from the germline V gene. Written as DNA, the CDR3 is TGTGCCAGCAGCTTGGACAGGGGCATCTACGAGCAGTACTTC. Protein product: CASSLDRGIYEQYF.

This clone has only one observation. This sequence joins TRBV5-6 and TRBJ1-3; perhaps TRBD1 as D (5 bases). The V and J ends lost 4 bases and 2 bases respectively, with 10 bases between them. The germline V gene encodes CDR1 SGHDT and CDR2 YYEEEE. This CDR3 is 14 amino acids long. CDR3 sequence reads: CASSTAGTGNTIYF. Here the CDR3 DNA reads TGTGCCAGCAGCACCGCAGGGACTGGAAACACCATATATTTT.

This chain joins TRBV7-2 and TRBJ2-7, with D possibly being TRBD1 or TRBD2 (6 bases each). The ends were cut back, 1 base at V and 1 base at J, with 14 bases in the middle. The CDR3 consists of 16 residues. Germline CDR1 SGHTA, CDR2 FQGNSA. The CDR3 DNA reads TGTGCCAGCAGCTTAGAGGGGGTAGCGGCATCCTACGAGCAGTACTTC. Translation: CASSLEGVAASYEQYF.

The V and J genes are TRBV30 and TRBJ2-2, with D possibly matching TRBD2 (6 bases). The CDR3 has 15 amino acids. Trimming took 3 bases from V and 3 from J, leaving 14 bases between them. CDR1 is GTSNPN and CDR2 is SVGIG in the germline V gene (reference sequence). The CDR3 DNA reads TGTGCCTGGAGGTGGGACTCAATTTACACCGGGGAGCTGTTTTTT. Protein product: CAWRWDSIYTGELFF.

This sequence joins TRBV6-5 and TRBJ1-2; no firm D call. Germline loops: CDR1 MNHEY, CDR2 SVGAGI. Trimming took off 5 bases at V and 3 bases at J, with 10 bases between the two ends. There are 13 residues in the CDR3. The CDR3 sequence is CASSNRLHYGYTF. The CDR3 coding sequence is TGTGCCAGCAGTAACCGGTTACACTATGGCTACACCTTC.

The V and J genes are TRBV30 and TRBJ1-3, with 7 bases aligning to TRBD1. CDR3 length: 15 residues. V shed 5 bases, J shed 0 bases, and the junction held 7 bases outside the gene matches. Germline CDR1 GTSNPN, CDR2 SVGIG (reference sequence). CDR3 protein: CAWADRAGSGNTIYF. Here the CDR3 DNA reads TGTGCCTGGGCCGACAGGGCAGGCTCTGGAAACACCATATATTTT.